The clone carrying this T cell receptor beta chain was seen a handful of times. The CDR3 sequence is 15 residues long. The V gene end was trimmed by 6 bases and the J gene end by 6 bases; junction bases not matched to a gene: 8. In germline, CDR1 is SNHLY, CDR2 FYNNEI. This sample was taken from a study of T-cell reconstitution after alpha-beta-depleted transplantation in children. Unique molecular identifiers featured in how the TCRbeta library was prepared. TCRdb re-called the PCR reads through MiXCR, storing one row per CDR3 protein. Among almost 500,000 distinct CDR3 sequences listed, around 13% were seen once.

This sequence originates from a human donor who donated a stem cell graft to a child with combined immunodeficiency. V is TRBV2 and J is TRBJ2-4; 10 bases match TRBD1. The sample in question was PBMCs from the stem cell graft donor, obtained from the stem cell graft. CDR3 DNA sequence: TGTGCCAGCAGGACCGACAGGGGGCAACGAAACATTCAGTACTTC. This encodes CASRTDRGQRNIQYF.